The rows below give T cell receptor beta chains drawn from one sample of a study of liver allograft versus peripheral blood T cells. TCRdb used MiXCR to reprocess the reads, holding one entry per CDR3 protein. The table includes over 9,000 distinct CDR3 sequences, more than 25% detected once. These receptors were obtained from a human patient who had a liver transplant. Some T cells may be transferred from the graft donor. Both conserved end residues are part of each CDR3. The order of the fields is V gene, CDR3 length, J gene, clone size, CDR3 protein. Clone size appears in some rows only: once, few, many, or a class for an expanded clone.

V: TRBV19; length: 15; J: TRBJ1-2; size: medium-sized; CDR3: CASSPTGTVNYGYTF
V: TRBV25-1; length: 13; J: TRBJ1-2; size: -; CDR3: CASTGPTGRGYTF
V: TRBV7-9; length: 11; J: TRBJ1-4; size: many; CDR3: CASSLVEKLFF
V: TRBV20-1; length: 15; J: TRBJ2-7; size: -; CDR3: CSARDSGRLGYEQYF
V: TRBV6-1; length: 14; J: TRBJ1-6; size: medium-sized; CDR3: CASNGQGNNSPLHF
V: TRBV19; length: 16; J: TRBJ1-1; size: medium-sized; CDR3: CASSIDRGGENTEAFF
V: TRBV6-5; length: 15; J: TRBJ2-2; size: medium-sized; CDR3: CASSYSGRNTGELFF
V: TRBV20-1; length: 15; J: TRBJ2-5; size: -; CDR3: CSARARGKTQETQYF
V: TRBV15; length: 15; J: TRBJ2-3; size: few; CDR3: CATSRDRTSTDTQYF
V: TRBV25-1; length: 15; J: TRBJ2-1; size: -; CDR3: CASSPGLAGGGEQFF
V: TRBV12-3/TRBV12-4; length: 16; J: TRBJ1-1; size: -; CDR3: CASSLSDGAQETEAFF
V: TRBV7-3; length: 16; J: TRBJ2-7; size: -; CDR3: CASSEDPRDRETPQYF
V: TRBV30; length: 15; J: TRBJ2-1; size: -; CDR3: CAWSVGLAGRDEQFF
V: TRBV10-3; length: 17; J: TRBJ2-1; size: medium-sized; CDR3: CAISEGAGAGGKNEQFF
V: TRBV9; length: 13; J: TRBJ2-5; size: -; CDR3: CASSVQEQETQYF
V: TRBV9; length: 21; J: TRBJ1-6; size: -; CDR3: CASSVDSGDRVPSSYNSPLHF
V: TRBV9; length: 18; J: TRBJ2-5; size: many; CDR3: CASSVGRRLAGEGETQYF
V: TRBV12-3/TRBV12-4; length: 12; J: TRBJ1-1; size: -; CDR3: CASSLDAGAAFF
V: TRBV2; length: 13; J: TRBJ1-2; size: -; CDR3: CASSLDGTYGYTF
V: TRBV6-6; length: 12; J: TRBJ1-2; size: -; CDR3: CASSPDTYGYTF
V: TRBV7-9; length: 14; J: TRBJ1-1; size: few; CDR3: CASSLGALPREAFF
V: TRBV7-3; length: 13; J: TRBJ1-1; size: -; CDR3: CASSSRRNTEAFF
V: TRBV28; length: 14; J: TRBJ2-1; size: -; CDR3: CASKTGNRYNEQFF
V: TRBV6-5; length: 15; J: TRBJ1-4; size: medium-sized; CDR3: CASSPAPGNNEKLFF
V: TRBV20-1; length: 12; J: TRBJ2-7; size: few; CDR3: CSAVTGGHEQYF
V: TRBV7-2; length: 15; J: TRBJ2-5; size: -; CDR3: CASSLTRTGTETQYF
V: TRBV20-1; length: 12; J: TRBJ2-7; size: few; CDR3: CSASPGPYEQYF
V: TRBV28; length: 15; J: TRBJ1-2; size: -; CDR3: CASSLVTGVNYGYTF
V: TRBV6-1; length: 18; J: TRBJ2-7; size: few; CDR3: CASSEVRTGLFRTYEQYF
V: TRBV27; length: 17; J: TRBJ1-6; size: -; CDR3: CASRGAGEGGSNSPLHF
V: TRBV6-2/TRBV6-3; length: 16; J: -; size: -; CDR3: CAGSARPGQGFETQYF